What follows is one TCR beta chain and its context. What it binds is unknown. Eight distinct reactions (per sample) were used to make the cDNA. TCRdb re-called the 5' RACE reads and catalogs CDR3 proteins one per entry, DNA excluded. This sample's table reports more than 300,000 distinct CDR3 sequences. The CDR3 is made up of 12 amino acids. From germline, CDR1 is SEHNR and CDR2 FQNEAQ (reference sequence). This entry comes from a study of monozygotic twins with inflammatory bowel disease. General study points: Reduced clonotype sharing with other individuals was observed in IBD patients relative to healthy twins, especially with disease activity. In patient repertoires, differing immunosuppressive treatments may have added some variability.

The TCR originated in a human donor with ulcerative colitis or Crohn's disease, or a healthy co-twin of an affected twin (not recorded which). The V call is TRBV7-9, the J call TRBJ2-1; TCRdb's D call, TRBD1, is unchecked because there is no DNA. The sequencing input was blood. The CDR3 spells CASSQTGDEQFF.